The T cell receptor beta chain described here comes from a study of T cell responses to AZD1222 COVID-19 vaccine. The wider study: Analyses pooled second doses at about 4 or about 12 weeks. Study findings and constraints: At 160-218 and 743-854, vaccine-associated CD4 TCRs were dominant, and they spanned spike. A mostly white British donor set with more females was recruited, and clonal diversity was possibly underestimated.

The CDR3 is 15 residues long. The J segment lost 1 base and the V segment lost 11 bases, leaving 8 bases of the junction unmatched. Per the germline V gene, CDR1 is ENHRY and CDR2 is SYGVKD. Regarding this clone: The antigen remains undetermined.

Sequencing used immunoSEQ multiplex PCR; TCRdb keeps in-frame clones, though not all of them. The sample includes under 170,000 clones, 94% of them seen just once. Material: peripheral blood, obtained on day 0 of AZD1222 vaccination. The sequence came from an adult in good health. V and J are TRBV10-3 and TRBJ2-1; 10 bases fit TRBD2. CDR3 nucleotide sequence: TGTGCCGTCCGCCATAGCGGGGGGTCCTACAATGAGCAGTTCTTC. Its translation is CAVRHSGGSYNEQFF.